The 13 T cell receptor beta chains below all came from one sample that was sequenced in a study of blood T cell repertoires in COVID-19. Assay used: immunoSEQ multiplex PCR; TCRdb lists only in-frame clones, some missing. In the table there are 150,000 to 200,000 clones, approximately 80% of which are singletons. The sequenced sample was PBMCs or T cells enriched from blood (not recorded which). These receptors all come from a woman in her sixties who had recovered from COVID-19.

The V call is TRBV7-3, the J call TRBJ2-1; no clear D gene. The CDR3 is made up of 15 amino acids. The germline V and J ends were trimmed by 2 bases and 2 bases, with 10 bases remaining between them. CDR1 and CDR2 (germline): SGHTA, FQGTGA. DNA of the CDR3: TGTGCCAGCAGCTTAGAGAAGAGCCCCTACAATGAGCAGTTCTTC. It specifies CASSLEKSPYNEQFF.

The J gene is TRBJ2-1, the V gene TRBV5-8, with 7 bases aligning to TRBD1. The CDR3 runs to 17 residues. Losses at the gene ends were 3 bases for V and 4 bases for J; bases not matched to a gene: 13. Per germline, CDR1 SGHTS and CDR2 YDEGEE. Here the CDR3 DNA reads TGTGCCAGCAGCTCCCCTCTAGGCCAGGGGGTTTACAATGAGCAGTTCTTC. The encoded protein is CASSSPLGQGVYNEQFF.

This clone has only one observation. The rearrangement joins TRBV24-1 to TRBJ2-3, with D maybe TRBD1 (6 bases). Per germline, CDR1 KGHDR and CDR2 SFDVKD. V shed 7 bases and J shed 2 bases, with 18 bases lying between them. The CDR3 spans 16 residues. The CDR3 coding sequence is TGTGCCACCAGCGACAACAGGGTCGGGGACACAGATACGCAGTATTTT. Translating gives CATSDNRVGDTDTQYF.

CDR3 region: CSASFLSEQYF. The CDR3 DNA sequence: TGCAGTGCCTCCTTTCTCTCCGAGCAGTACTTC. J is TRBJ2-7 and V is TRBV20-1; D remains ambiguous. Trimming removed 6 bases from V and 6 bases from J, with 12 bases in between. Germline V CDR1 and CDR2: DFQATT, SNEGSKA (reference sequence). This CDR3 has 11 amino acids.

The chain couples TRBV14 to TRBJ1-1; 11 bases line up with TRBD1. Germline V gives CDR1 SGHDN, CDR2 FVKESK. The CDR3 runs 17 residues. Germline trimming cut 0 bases from V and 3 bases from J; bases unmatched to any gene: 6. This CDR3 reads CASSQDRTGGFHTEAFF. In DNA, the CDR3 is TGTGCCAGCAGCCAAGACAGGACAGGGGGCTTCCACACTGAAGCTTTCTTT. The entire variable domain, with the rest obtained from reference TRBV14 and TRBJ1-1, is as follows: EAGVTQFPSHSVIEKGQTVTLRCDPISGHDNLYWYRRVMGKEIKFLLHFVKESKQDESGMPNNRFLAERTGGTYSTLKVQPAELEDSGVYFCASSQDRTGGFHTEAFFGQGTRLTVV.

V usage is TRBV6-6 and J usage is TRBJ2-7; tentatively, D is TRBD2 (6 bases). Trimming removed 4 bases at V and 2 bases at J, with 12 bases between. Germline CDR1 reads MNHNY; CDR2 reads SVGAGI (reference sequence). This CDR3 is 14 amino acids long. The CDR3 here is CASSFGGIPYEQYF. The DNA of the CDR3 is TGTGCCAGCAGTTTTGGAGGGATTCCCTACGAGCAGTACTTC.

The genes are TRBV3-1 (or the pseudogene TRBV3-2) and TRBJ1-2, with no clear D. CDR1 and CDR2 from the germline V gene are LGHDT and YNNKEL (reference sequence). There are 13 residues in the CDR3. V lost 2 bases to trimming and J lost 7 bases, with 11 bases between them. The CDR3 spells CASSQWRASGYTF. The CDR3 DNA sequence: TGTGCCAGCAGCCAATGGAGGGCGAGTGGCTACACCTTC.

J is TRBJ1-1 and V is TRBV27, with 8 nucleotides matching TRBD1. The J segment lost 4 bases and the V segment lost 5 bases, leaving 6 bases of the junction unmatched. Germline assignment: CDR1 MNHEY and CDR2 SMNVEV (reference sequence). CDR3 length equals 14 residues. The CDR3 spells CASSTNTGGTEAFF. The CDR3 bases are TGTGCCAGCAGTACTAATACAGGGGGCACTGAAGCTTTCTTT.

The sample holds a few counts of this clone. The chain has TRBV6-5 and TRBJ2-7; D is undetermined. This CDR3 spans 12 amino acids. Germline V lookup: CDR1 MNHEY, CDR2 SVGAGI. The V end was cut by 6 bases, the J end by 0 bases, with 6 bases between. In DNA, the CDR3 is TGTGCCAGCAGCCGGAGCTCCTACGAGCAGTACTTC. Its protein is CASSRSSYEQYF.

This clone was observed at least ten times. The chain has TRBV3-1 (or the pseudogene TRBV3-2) and TRBJ2-1; 11 nucleotides match TRBD2. The V segment lost 4 bases and the J segment 8 bases; nucleotides outside the gene matches: 4. The CDR3 consists of 14 residues. CDR1 LGHDT and CDR2 YNNKEL come from the germline V gene (reference sequence). The CDR3 nucleotides read TGTGCCAGCAGCCTACTAGCGGGGGTGCATGAGCAGTTCTTC. Residues: CASSLLAGVHEQFF.

This chain links TRBV7-9 with TRBJ1-1, with 7 nucleotides matching TRBD1. CDR3 length equals 14 residues. The V gene's germline CDR1 is SEHNR and CDR2 FQNEAQ (reference sequence). The V and J ends lost 5 bases and 4 bases, in that order; junction bases with no gene match: 7. The CDR3 coding sequence is TGTGCCAGCAGCATAACAGGGGTGGCCACTGAAGCTTTCTTT. Translated: CASSITGVATEAFF.

The V call is TRBV5-1, the J call TRBJ1-1; a weak D match, TRBD1 (6 bases). Germline V gene lookup returns CDR1 SGHRS and CDR2 YFSETQ. This CDR3 region has 14 residues. Trimming cost V 0 bases and J 1 base, with 7 bases left between them. CDR3 sequence reads: CASSLGGRNTEAFF. The CDR3, as DNA: TGCGCCAGCAGCTTGGGGGGGCGGAACACTGAAGCTTTCTTT.

The rearrangement joins TRBV27 to TRBJ1-1; TRBD1 matches at 7 bases. The ends lost 4 bases at V and 3 bases at J; junction bases unmatched: 5. CDR3 length: 14 amino acids. Germline V gives CDR1 MNHEY, CDR2 SMNVEV (reference sequence). The CDR3: CASSYGRGDTEAFF. The CDR3 DNA is TGTGCCAGCAGTTATGGCAGGGGGGACACTGAAGCTTTCTTT.